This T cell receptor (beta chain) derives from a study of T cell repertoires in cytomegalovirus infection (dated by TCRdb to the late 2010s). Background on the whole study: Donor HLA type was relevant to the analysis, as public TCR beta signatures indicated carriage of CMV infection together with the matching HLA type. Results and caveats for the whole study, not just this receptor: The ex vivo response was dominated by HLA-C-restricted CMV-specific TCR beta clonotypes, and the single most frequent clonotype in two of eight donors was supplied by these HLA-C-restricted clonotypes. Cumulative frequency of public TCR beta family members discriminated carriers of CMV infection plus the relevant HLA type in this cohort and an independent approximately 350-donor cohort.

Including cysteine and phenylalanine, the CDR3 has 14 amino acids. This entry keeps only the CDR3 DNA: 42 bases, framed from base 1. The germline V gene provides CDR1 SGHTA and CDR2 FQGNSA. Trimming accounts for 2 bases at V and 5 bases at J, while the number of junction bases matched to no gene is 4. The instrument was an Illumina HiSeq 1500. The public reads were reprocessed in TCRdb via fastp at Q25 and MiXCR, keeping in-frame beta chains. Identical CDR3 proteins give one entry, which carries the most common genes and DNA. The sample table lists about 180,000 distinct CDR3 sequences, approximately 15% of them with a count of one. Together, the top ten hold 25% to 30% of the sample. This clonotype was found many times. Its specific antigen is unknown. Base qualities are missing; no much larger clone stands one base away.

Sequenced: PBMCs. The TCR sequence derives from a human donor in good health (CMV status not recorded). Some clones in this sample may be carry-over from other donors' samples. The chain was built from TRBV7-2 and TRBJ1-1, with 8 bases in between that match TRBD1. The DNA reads TGTGCCAGCAGCTTACAGGGGGCTGAGACTGAAGCTTTCTTT. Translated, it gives CASSLQGAETEAFF.